The entry that follows covers one TCR beta chain sequence. Its antigen is undetermined. Per germline, CDR1 MGHDK and CDR2 SYGVNS. Trimming took 6 bases from V and 0 from J; bases not matched to a gene: 5. CDR3 length equals 15 residues. The data stem from a study of beta chain features in type 1 diabetes. The study reverse transcribed the entire isolated RNA, so it sequenced expressed TCRB transcripts. Here immunoSEQ multiplex PCR was the method, and the copy in TCRdb shows in-frame clones only, minus some. The sample lists under 950,000 clones; 17% were seen once. Whole-study results and caveats: When VDJ junctions were examined, type 1 diabetes patients showed fewer insertions and more deletions.

Based on CD45RO/CCR7/CD25/CD127/CD95/CD27, CD4+ regulatory, stem cell-like memory, naive and central memory cells were sorted. The sequence was obtained from a woman aged 18-35 years in good health. The sequencing input was naive CD4+ T cells from blood. V is TRBV25-1 and J is TRBJ2-1; 7 nucleotides match TRBD1. The CDR3 DNA sequence: TGTGCCAGCAGAAAGGGGGCAAGCTCCTACAATGAGCAGTTCTTC. It specifies CASRKGASSYNEQFF. Full variable domain (rest looked up from reference TRBV25-1 and TRBJ2-1): EADIYQTPRYLVIGTGKKITLECSQTMGHDKMYWYQQDPGMELHLIHYSYGVNSTEKGDLSSESTVSRIRTEHFPLTLESARPSHTSQYLCASRKGASSYNEQFFGPGTRLTVL.